Sequencing of this TCR beta chain was carried out in a study of blood T cell repertoires in COVID-19. Method: immunoSEQ multiplex PCR; TCRdb's copy keeps in-frame clones and lacks some. The table records about 99,000 clones, roughly 87% of them present only once. With V trimmed by 3 bases and J by 5 bases, 10 bases remained unmatched. The CDR3 covers 16 residues. The germline gives CDR1 MGHRA, CDR2 YSYEKL. J is TRBJ1-5 and V is TRBV4-1; 7 nucleotides match TRBD1. The sequence was obtained from a human donor in a cohort sampled during active COVID-19. Sequenced input: peripheral blood. This CDR3 is CASSHRPRDRYQPQHF. The CDR3 coding sequence is TGCGCCAGCAGCCATCGCCCCCGGGACAGATATCAGCCCCAGCATTTT.